The 20 T cell receptor beta chains presented below share a single source sample, sequenced in a study of blood T cell repertoires in COVID-19 (dated by TCRdb to the early 2020s). The protocol used for the library was the immunoSEQ multiplex PCR assay. The table was pulled from immuneACCESS by TCRdb, which kept in-frame rearrangements only. Such tables lose some clones; where checked, under half of the loss comes from unresolved V genes, and the rest has no known cause. This sample has under 200,000 clones in its table, and around 91% of those were observed once. Roughly 0.8% of the sample goes to the ten largest clones. The sample was PBMCs or T cells enriched from blood (not recorded which). Receptors originate from a woman younger than 30 who had recovered from COVID-19.

The chain uses TRBV6-5 and TRBJ2-4; TRBD1 agrees at 10 bases. The germline CDR1 and CDR2 sequences are MNHEY and SVGAGI. After removal of 7 bases from V and 7 bases from J, the junction contained 7 bases not matched to a gene. The CDR3 has 14 amino acids. The CDR3 coding sequence is TGTGCCAGCAACGAGAGACAGGGGGCGAACATTCAGTACTTC. Translating it yields CASNERQGANIQYF.

The chain uses TRBV19 and TRBJ1-4; no firm D call. Looked up from germline, CDR1 is LNHDA and CDR2 is SQIVND (reference sequence). Between the trimmed V and J ends, which lost 3 bases and 5 bases, there was a span of 13 bases. CDR3 size: 15 residues. The CDR3 bases are TGTGCCAGTAGTATCCCCCGGGAATCCAATGAAAAACTGTTTTTT. This encodes CASSIPRESNEKLFF.

The J gene is TRBJ2-7, the V gene TRBV4-3; D is unclear. Trimming pared 3 bases from V and 3 bases from J, leaving 9 bases between. The germline V gene has CDR1 LGHNA and CDR2 YSLEER. The CDR3 is 13 residues long. The CDR3 DNA reads as TGCGCCAGCAGCCATGGCAGGAACTACGAGCAGTACTTC. Amino acid sequence: CASSHGRNYEQYF.

The J gene is TRBJ2-1, the V gene TRBV4-3, with 8 bases lining up with TRBD1. The CDR3 is 14 amino acids. V gave up 3 bases and J gave up 6 bases; unmatched junction bases: 4. CDR1 is LGHNA, CDR2 YSLEER, per germline. The CDR3 is CASSQADRANEQFF. As DNA, the CDR3 is TGCGCCAGCAGCCAGGCGGACAGGGCCAATGAGCAGTTCTTC.

This clone was recorded only once. This chain joins TRBV6-2 or TRBV6-3 and TRBJ2-5; 7 bases are shared with TRBD1. CDR1 is MNHEY and CDR2 is SVGEGT in the germline V gene. The CDR3 covers 16 residues. Unmatched junction bases numbered 13, after V lost 6 bases and J lost 3 bases. The DNA of the CDR3 is TGTGCCAGCAGCTCTCCTTCGACAGGGTCGGAAGAGACCCAGTACTTC. This translates into CASSSPSTGSEETQYF.

The genes are TRBV20-1 and TRBJ2-3; D is unclear. Trimming cost V 5 bases and J 6 bases, with 9 bases left between them. Germline V gene data show CDR1 as DFQATT and CDR2 as SNEGSKA (reference sequence). The CDR3 sequence is 11 residues long. The CDR3 here is CSAALGDTQYF. CDR3 nucleotides: TGCAGTGCTGCCTTGGGCGATACGCAGTATTTT.

The rearrangement links TRBV3-1 (or the pseudogene TRBV3-2) to TRBJ2-1, with 11 bases fitting TRBD2. Trimming removed 1 base from V and 9 bases from J; junction bases left unmatched: 5. This CDR3 is built from 15 residues. Germline values: CDR1 LGHDT, CDR2 YNNKEL (reference sequence). This CDR3 reads CASSQVAGGPGEQFF. CDR3 bases: TGTGCCAGCAGCCAAGTAGCGGGAGGGCCGGGTGAGCAGTTCTTC.

V gene TRBV28 combines with J gene TRBJ1-6; 8 nucleotides align to TRBD1. Germline V gene lookup returns CDR1 MDHEN and CDR2 SYDVKM. There are 14 residues in the CDR3. V shed 5 bases and J 8 bases; nucleotides not matched to a gene: 5. The CDR3 bases are TGTGCCAGCAGTCTCCGGACAGGGTATTCACCCCTCCACTTT. Residues: CASSLRTGYSPLHF.

The J gene is TRBJ2-7, the V gene TRBV28; 11 bases fit TRBD2. V was clipped by 2 bases and J by 2 bases; unmatched bases: 2. The CDR3 loop spans 15 amino acids. Germline CDR1 reads MDHEN; CDR2 reads SYDVKM. In DNA form, the CDR3 reads TGTGCCAGCAGTTTAGGACTAGCGGGTCCCTACGAGCAGTACTTC. Its translation: CASSLGLAGPYEQYF.

This clone has a single count. This chain joins TRBV18 and TRBJ2-2, with D possibly TRBD1 on 5 matching bases. The V end lost 5 bases, the J end lost 1 base, and 8 bases lay between the germline ends. This CDR3 region has 14 residues. Germline assignment: CDR1 KGHSH and CDR2 LQKENI. CDR3 sequence (DNA): TGTGCCAGCTCAGAAACAGGGAACACCGGGGAGCTGTTTTTT. Its protein product is CASSETGNTGELFF.

The V and J genes are TRBV28 and TRBJ1-4; D not certain. CDR3 length equals 13 residues. The V gene's germline CDR1 is MDHEN and CDR2 SYDVKM. V was trimmed by 6 bases and J by 5 bases, leaving 10 bases between them. The CDR3 DNA sequence: TGTGCCAGCAGCCGAGGAGAGAATGAAAAACTGTTTTTT. Protein product: CASSRGENEKLFF.

The chain joins TRBV7-2 to TRBJ2-5; D gene ambiguous. The CDR3 consists of 14 residues. V was pared by 1 base and J by 5 bases, with 11 bases between. CDR1 is SGHTA, CDR2 FQGNSA, per germline. The CDR3 protein is CASSLVVRKETQYF. The CDR3 DNA follows: TGTGCCAGCAGCTTAGTGGTGAGGAAGGAGACCCAGTACTTC.

This chain links TRBV7-9 with TRBJ2-4; D is undetermined. V lost 4 bases and J lost 0, with 19 bases in between. This CDR3 has 18 amino acids. Per germline, CDR1 SEHNR and CDR2 FQNEAQ (reference sequence). CDR3 residues: CASSSGLDGALAKNIQYF. CDR3 nucleotides: TGTGCCAGCAGCTCCGGCCTAGACGGCGCCCTAGCCAAAAACATTCAGTACTTC.

The V call is TRBV3-1 (or the pseudogene TRBV3-2), the J call TRBJ2-1; 12 positions match TRBD2. This CDR3 comprises 14 residues. The V gene end was trimmed by 4 bases and the J gene end by 8 bases; junction bases not matched to a gene: 3. Germline V gives CDR1 LGHDT, CDR2 YNNKEL (reference sequence). The CDR3 sequence: CASSPLAGGHEQFF. CDR3 DNA: TGTGCCAGCAGCCCCCTAGCGGGGGGGCATGAGCAGTTCTTC.

This chain joins TRBV29-1 and TRBJ1-5, with TRBD1 identical over 7 bases. Trimming removed 5 bases from V and 4 bases from J; junction bases left unmatched: 5. Germline CDR1 reads SQVTM; CDR2 reads ANQGSEA. The CDR3 has 13 residues. The CDR3 DNA follows: TGCAGCGTTTCAGGGGGACGGAATCAGCCCCAGCATTTT. Encoded protein: CSVSGGRNQPQHF.

Only one count was recorded for this clone. The rearrangement links TRBV28 to TRBJ2-1; 7 bases align to TRBD2. Trimming cost V 3 bases and J 7 bases; bases outside gene matches: 12. CDR3 length: 16 amino acids. CDR1 and CDR2 from the germline V gene are MDHEN and SYDVKM. In DNA form, the CDR3 reads TGTGCCAGCAGTTTTGGAGGGAGGGAGTATGGGAATGAGCAGTTCTTC. Amino acids: CASSFGGREYGNEQFF.

This sequence joins TRBV28 and TRBJ1-4, with 9 bases fitting TRBD1. This CDR3 is 15 amino acids long. Germline-derived CDR1 and CDR2 are MDHEN and SYDVKM. V shed 4 bases and J 5 bases; nucleotides not matched to a gene: 5. The DNA of the CDR3 is TGTGCCAGCAGTTCGGGGACAGGGCTAAATGAAAAACTGTTTTTT. As protein: CASSSGTGLNEKLFF.

This clone was found once. The V call is TRBV5-1, the J call TRBJ2-2; 14 bases agree with TRBD2. CDR3 length equals 17 residues. Germline V gene sequence: CDR1 SGHRS, CDR2 YFSETQ. V lost 4 bases to trimming and J lost 1 base; unmatched junction nucleotides: 3. The CDR3 sequence is CASSPGLAGGNTGELFF. The CDR3 DNA sequence: TGCGCCAGCAGCCCAGGACTAGCGGGAGGGAACACCGGGGAGCTGTTTTTT.

The gene calls are TRBV27 and TRBJ2-1, with TRBD2 identical over 7 bases. V lost 7 bases and J lost 5; bases outside the gene matches: 14. CDR3 size: 16 residues. Germline CDR1 reads MNHEY; CDR2 reads SMNVEV (reference sequence). The CDR3 loop reads CASNDGGGPGDNEQFF. The CDR3 nucleotides read TGTGCCAGCAACGACGGCGGGGGACCCGGGGACAATGAGCAGTTCTTC.

The chain carries TRBV7-6 and TRBJ2-1; 7 bases align to TRBD2. The V and J ends lost 3 bases and 6 bases, in that order; junction bases with no gene match: 11. CDR1 is SGHVS and CDR2 is FNYEAQ in the germline V gene. This CDR3 contains 16 residues. In DNA form, the CDR3 reads TGTGCCAGCAGCTTCGTGACTTCTAGCGGACCCAATGAGCAGTTCTTC. It encodes CASSFVTSSGPNEQFF.